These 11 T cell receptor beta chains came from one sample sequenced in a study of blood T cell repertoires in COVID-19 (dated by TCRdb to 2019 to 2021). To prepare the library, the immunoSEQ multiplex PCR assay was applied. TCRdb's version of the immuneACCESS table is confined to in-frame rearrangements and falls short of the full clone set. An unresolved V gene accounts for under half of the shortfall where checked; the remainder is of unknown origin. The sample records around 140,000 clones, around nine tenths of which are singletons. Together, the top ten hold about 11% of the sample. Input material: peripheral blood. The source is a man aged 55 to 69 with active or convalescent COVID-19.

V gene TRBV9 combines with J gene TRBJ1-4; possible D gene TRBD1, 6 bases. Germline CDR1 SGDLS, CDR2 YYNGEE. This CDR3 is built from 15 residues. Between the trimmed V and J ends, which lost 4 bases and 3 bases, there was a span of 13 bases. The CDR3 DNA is TGTGCCAGCAGCCACAGGGAATGGGCTAATGAAAAACTGTTTTTT. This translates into CASSHREWANEKLFF.

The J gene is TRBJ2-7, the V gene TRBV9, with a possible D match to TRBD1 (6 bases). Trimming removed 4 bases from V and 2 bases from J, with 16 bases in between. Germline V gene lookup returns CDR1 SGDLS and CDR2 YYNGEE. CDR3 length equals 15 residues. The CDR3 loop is CASSLGTLSTYEQYF. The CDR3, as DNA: TGTGCCAGCAGCCTCGGGACACTGAGCACCTACGAGCAGTACTTC.

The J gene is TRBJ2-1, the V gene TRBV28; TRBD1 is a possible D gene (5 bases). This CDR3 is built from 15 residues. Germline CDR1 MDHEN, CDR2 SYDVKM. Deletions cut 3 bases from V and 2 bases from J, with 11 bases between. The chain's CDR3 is CASSFQGGTYNEQFF. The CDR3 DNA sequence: TGTGCCAGCAGTTTTCAGGGTGGAACCTACAATGAGCAGTTCTTC.

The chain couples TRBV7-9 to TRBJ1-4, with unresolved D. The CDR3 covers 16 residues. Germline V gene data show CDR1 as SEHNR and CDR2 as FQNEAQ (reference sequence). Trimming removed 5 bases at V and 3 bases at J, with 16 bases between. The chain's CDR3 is CASSHLYKAANEKLFF. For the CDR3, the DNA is TGTGCCAGCAGCCACCTTTATAAGGCGGCTAATGAAAAACTGTTTTTT.

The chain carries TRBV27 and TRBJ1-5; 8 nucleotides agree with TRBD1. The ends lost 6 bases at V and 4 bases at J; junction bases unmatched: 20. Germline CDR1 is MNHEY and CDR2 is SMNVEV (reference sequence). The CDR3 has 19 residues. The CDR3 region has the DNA TGTGCCAGCAGGAAATCGACACTCACGACAGGGGAATCGAATCAGCCCCAGCATTTT. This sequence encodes CASRKSTLTTGESNQPQHF.

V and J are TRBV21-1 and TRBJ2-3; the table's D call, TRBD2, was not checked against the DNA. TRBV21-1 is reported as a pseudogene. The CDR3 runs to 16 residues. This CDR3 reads CASSSGLAGFTDTQYF. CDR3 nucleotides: TGTGCCAGCAGCAGTGGACTAGCGGGATTCACAGATACGCAGTATTTT.

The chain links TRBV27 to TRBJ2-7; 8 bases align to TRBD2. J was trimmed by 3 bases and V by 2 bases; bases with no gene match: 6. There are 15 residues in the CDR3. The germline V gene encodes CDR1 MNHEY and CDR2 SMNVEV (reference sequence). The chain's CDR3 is CASSLVAGGVYEQYF. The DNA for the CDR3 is TGTGCCAGCAGTTTAGTGGCGGGAGGTGTCTACGAGCAGTACTTC.

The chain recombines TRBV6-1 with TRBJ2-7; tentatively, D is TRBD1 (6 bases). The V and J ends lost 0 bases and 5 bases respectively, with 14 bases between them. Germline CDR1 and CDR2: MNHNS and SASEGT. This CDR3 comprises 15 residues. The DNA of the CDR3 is TGTGCCAGCAGTGAAGCTGGGGGACATCAGAACGAGCAGTACTTC. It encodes CASSEAGGHQNEQYF.

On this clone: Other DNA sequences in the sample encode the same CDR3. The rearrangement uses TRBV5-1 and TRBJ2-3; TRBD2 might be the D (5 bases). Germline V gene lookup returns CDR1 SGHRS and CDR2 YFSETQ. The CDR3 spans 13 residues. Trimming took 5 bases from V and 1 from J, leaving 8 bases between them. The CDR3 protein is CASSPGGTDTQYF. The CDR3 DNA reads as TGCGCCAGCAGTCCCGGGGGCACAGATACGCAGTATTTT.

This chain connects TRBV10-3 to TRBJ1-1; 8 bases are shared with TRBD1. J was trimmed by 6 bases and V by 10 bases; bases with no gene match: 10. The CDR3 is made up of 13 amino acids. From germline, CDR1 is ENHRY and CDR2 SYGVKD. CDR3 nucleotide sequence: TGTGCCAGCGGACAGGGCGGTTTGTCTGAAGCTTTCTTT. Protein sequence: CASGQGGLSEAFF.

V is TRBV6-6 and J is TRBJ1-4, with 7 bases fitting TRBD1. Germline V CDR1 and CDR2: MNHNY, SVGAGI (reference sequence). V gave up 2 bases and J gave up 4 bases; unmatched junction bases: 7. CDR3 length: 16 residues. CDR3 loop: CASSYRRDSSNEKLFF. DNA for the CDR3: TGTGCCAGCAGTTACCGTCGGGACAGCAGTAATGAAAAACTGTTTTTT.